This note documents a single TCR beta chain sequence. The specificity of this receptor is unknown. No much larger clonotype is one base removed from it; base qualities were not supplied. The entry originates in a study of T-cell memory formation after mild COVID-19 (dated by TCRdb to the early 2020s). Notes on the research overall: TCR sequence clusters from the two donors were found to be largely donor specific. In a couple of donors, T-cell clones that expanded and contracted after mild COVID-19 were tracked by sequencing TCRalpha and TCRbeta repertoires over time. The cohort was made up of two young adult volunteers, one female and one male, who were previously healthy.

Ficoll-Paque density gradient centrifugation was used to isolate PBMCs. The cysteine opens and the phenylalanine closes a CDR3 of 14 amino acids. Left in the record is the CDR3 DNA by itself, 42 bases read in frame from the first base. Here V drops 6 bases and J drops 4 bases, and the junction holds 8 bases not matched to any gene. The CDR1 and CDR2 encoded by the germline V gene are KGHSH and LQKENI. TCRdb lists the instrument as Illumina NovaSeq 6000. Using 5'RACE with constant-segment primers, TCRalpha and TCRbeta cDNA libraries were constructed, with sample barcodes and unique molecular identifiers added in the process. Trizol reagent was used to extract RNA from every sample. Libraries were amplified in two PCR steps, with a second sample barcode and Illumina TruSeq adapters added in the second step. Sequencing of libraries was performed on an Illumina NovaSeq with 2 x 150 bp paired-end reads. In the paper's pipeline: Demultiplexing of reads and collapsing into UMI-guided consensus sequences were performed with migec v1.2.7. With mixcr v2.1.11, UMI consensuses were aligned to TRA and TRB V and J templates and assembled into clonotypes. A clonotype was counted as expanded or contracted only if both edgeR and NoisET called the change significant, with noise models trained on biological replicates. For edgeR calls, a false discovery rate-adjusted p below 0.01 and a log2 fold-change threshold of 1 were applied. As an exploratory analysis of dynamics, max-normalized trajectories of the 1000 most abundant clonotypes were examined by PCA with hierarchical clustering. Each responding clone was given a CD4 or CD8 phenotype based on the CD4+ and CD8+ repertoires, which had been sequenced separately. TCRdb reanalyzed the raw reads on its own, using fastp at Q25 for trimming and MiXCR for clone calling, and kept in-frame beta chains. Each CDR3 protein appears once, grouped with its most common genes and DNA. None of the V and J calls come from the authors' own analysis; TCRdb made them. The sample records about 340,000 distinct CDR3 sequences, about 15% of which are singletons. About 22% of the sample is held by the ten biggest clonotypes.

The paper as a whole reports these results and caveats: Only a couple of mild cases were covered by the study, and larger cohorts that include severe cases with pre-infection samples were considered necessary. Clones that contracted from day 15 to 85 showed balanced CD4/CD8 phenotypes, whereas a second wave of clones that expanded from day 15 to 37 leaned towards CD4+. Contracting CD4+ clones were found mainly in CM and EM memory subsets, while CD8+ clones were enriched in EMRA. Some responding clones were detected in pre-infection memory, suggesting pre-existing cross-reactive memory T cells joined the SARS-CoV-2 response. SARS-CoV-2 specificity of the second-wave clones peaking on day 37 was not confirmed.

The source is a man aged 18-30 years who had mild COVID-19 (a few samples of this study predate the infection). The sample titles of this study are shuffled in the database, so cell type and time point are left out; the donor was told from shared clones. The rearrangement combines TRBV18 with TRBJ2-7; the central 8 bases match TRBD2. The material sequenced was PBMCs or a T cell subset sorted from them (not recorded which). The sequence in DNA is TGTGCCAGCTCCCCCGGGACTAGTGAATACGAGCAGTACTTC. It is translated as CASSPGTSEYEQYF.